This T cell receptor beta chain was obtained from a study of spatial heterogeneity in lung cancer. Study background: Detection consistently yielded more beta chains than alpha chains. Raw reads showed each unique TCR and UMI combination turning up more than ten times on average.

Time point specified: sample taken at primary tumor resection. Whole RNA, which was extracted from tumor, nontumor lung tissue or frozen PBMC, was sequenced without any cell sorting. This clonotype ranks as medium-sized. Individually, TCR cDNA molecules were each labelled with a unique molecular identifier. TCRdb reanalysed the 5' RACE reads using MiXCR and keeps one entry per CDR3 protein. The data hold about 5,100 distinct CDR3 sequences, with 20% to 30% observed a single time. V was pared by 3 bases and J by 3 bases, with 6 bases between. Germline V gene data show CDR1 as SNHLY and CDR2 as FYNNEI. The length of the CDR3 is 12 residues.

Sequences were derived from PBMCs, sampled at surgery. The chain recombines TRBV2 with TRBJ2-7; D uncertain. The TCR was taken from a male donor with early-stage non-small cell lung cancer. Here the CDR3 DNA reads TGTGCCAGCAGTGAGACGGGCTACGAGCAGTACTTC. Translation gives CASSETGYEQYF.